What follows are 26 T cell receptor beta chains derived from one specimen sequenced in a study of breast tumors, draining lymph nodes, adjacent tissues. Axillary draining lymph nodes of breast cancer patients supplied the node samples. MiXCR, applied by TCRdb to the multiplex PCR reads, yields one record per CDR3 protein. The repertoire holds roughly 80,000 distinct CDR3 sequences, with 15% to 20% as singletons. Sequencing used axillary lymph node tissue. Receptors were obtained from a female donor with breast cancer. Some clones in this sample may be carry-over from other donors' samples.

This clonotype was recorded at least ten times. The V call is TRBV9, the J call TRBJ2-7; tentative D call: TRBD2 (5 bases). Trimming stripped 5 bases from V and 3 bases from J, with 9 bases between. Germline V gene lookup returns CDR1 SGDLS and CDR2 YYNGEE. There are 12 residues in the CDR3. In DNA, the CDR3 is TGTGCCAGCAGGTCCGGGATCTACGAGCAGTACTTC. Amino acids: CASRSGIYEQYF.

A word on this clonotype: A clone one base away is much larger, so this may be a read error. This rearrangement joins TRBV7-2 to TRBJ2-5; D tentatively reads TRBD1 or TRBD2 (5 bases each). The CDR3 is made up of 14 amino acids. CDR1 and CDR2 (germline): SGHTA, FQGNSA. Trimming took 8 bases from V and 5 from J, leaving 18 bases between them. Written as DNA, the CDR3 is TGTGCCAGCGCCATGAAGGGACCCCAGGAGACCCAGTACTTC. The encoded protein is CASAMKGPQETQYF. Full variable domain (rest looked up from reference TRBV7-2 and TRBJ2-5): GAGVSQSPSNKVTEKGKDVELRCDPISGHTALYWYRQSLGQGLEFLIYFQGNSAPDKSGLPSDRFSAERTGGSVSTLTIQRTQQEDSAVYLCASAMKGPQETQYFGPGTRLLVL.

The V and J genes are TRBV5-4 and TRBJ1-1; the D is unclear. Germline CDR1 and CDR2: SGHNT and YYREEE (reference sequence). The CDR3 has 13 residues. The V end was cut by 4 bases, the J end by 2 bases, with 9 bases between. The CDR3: CASSVNRNTEAFF. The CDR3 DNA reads TGTGCCAGCAGCGTAAACAGAAACACTGAAGCTTTCTTT.

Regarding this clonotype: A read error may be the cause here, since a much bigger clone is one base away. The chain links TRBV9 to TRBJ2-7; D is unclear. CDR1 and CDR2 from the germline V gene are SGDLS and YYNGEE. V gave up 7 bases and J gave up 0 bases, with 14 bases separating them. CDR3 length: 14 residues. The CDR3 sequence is CASGLETSSYEQYF. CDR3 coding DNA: TGTGCCAGCGGCCTGGAAACAAGCTCCTACGAGCAGTACTTC.

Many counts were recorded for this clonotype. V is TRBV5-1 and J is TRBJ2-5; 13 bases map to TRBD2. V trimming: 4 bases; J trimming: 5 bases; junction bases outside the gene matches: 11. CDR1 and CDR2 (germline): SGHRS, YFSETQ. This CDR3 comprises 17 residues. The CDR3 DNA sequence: TGCGCCAGCAGCAACCTACGGGGGACTAGCGGGATGGAGACCCAGTACTTC. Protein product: CASSNLRGTSGMETQYF.

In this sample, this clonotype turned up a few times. CDR3 sequence: CASTSGYEQYF. DNA for the CDR3: TGTGCCAGCACCAGCGGTTACGAGCAGTACTTC. The genes are TRBV6-2 or TRBV6-3 and TRBJ2-7, with a tentative D call TRBD2 (5 bases). Germline-derived CDR1 and CDR2 are MNHEY and SVGEGT. The CDR3 has 11 residues. Trimming took 7 bases from V and 4 from J, leaving 8 bases between them.

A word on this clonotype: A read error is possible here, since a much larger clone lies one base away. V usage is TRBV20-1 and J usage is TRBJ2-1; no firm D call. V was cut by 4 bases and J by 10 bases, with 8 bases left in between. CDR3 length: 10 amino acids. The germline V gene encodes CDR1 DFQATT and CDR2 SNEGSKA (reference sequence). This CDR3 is CSAILTEQFF. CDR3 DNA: TGCAGTGCTATCCTAACGGAGCAGTTCTTC.

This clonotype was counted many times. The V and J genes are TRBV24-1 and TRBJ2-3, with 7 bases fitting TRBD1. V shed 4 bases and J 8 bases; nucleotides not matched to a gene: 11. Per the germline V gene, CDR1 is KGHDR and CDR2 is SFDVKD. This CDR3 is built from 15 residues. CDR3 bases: TGTGCCACCAGTGACCAGACAGGGTACCCGGGTACGCAGTATTTT. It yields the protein CATSDQTGYPGTQYF.

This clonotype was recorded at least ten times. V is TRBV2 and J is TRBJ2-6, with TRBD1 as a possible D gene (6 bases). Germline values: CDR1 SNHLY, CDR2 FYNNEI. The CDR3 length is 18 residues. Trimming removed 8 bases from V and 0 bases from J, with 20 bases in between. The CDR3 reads CASLFRDKGFSGANVLTF. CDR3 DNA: TGTGCCAGCCTGTTCCGGGACAAGGGCTTCTCTGGGGCCAACGTCCTGACTTTC.

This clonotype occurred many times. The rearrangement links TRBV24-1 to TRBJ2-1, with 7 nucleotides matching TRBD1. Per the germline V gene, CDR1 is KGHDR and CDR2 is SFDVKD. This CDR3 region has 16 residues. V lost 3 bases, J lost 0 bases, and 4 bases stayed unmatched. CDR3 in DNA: TGTGCCACCAGTGATCGGACAGGATACTCCTACAATGAGCAGTTCTTC. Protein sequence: CATSDRTGYSYNEQFF.

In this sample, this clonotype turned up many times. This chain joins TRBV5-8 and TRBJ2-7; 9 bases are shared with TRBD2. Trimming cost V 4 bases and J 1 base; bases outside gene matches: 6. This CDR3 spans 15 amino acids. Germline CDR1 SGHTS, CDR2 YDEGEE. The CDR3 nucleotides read TGTGCCAGCAGCCGAGGACTAGCGCGTTCCTACGAGCAGTACTTC. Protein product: CASSRGLARSYEQYF.

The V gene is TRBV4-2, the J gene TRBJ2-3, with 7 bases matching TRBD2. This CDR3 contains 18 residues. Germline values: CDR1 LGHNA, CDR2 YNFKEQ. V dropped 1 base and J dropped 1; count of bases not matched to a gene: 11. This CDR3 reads CASSQAGGGYIRTDTQYF. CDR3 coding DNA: TGTGCCAGCAGCCAAGCCGGCGGGGGTTATATCCGCACAGATACGCAGTATTTT.

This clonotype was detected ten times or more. CDR3 loop: CASSQELAGGPYNEQFF. Written as DNA, the CDR3 is TGCGCCAGCAGCCAAGAACTAGCGGGAGGTCCCTACAATGAGCAGTTCTTC. The chain links TRBV4-3 to TRBJ2-1; TRBD2 matches at 12 bases. The germline gives CDR1 LGHNA, CDR2 YSLEER. The CDR3 extends over 17 amino acids. J gave up 2 bases and V 0 bases, and 2 bases lay outside the gene matches.

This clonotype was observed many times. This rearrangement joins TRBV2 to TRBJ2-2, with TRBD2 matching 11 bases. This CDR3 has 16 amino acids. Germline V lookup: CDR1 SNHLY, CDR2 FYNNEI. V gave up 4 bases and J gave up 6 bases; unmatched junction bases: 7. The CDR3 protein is CASSVVAGGGAGELFF. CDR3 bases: TGTGCCAGCAGTGTGGTAGCGGGAGGGGGTGCCGGGGAGCTGTTTTTT.

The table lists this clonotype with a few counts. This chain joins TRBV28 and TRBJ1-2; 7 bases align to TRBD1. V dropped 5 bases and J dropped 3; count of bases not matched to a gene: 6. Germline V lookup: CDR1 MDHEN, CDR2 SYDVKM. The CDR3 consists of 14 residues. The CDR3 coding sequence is TGTGCCAGCAGTCGAGACGGGACAGACTATGGCTACACCTTC. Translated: CASSRDGTDYGYTF.

The DNA of the CDR3 is TGCGCCAGCAGCCCCCGGACTAGCGCCGACACAGATACGCAGTATTTT. It translates to CASSPRTSADTDTQYF. The gene calls are TRBV4-3 and TRBJ2-3, with 9 bases identical to TRBD2. This CDR3 has 16 residues. The V gene's germline CDR1 is LGHNA and CDR2 YSLEER. J lost 2 bases, V lost 4 bases, and 7 bases had no gene match.

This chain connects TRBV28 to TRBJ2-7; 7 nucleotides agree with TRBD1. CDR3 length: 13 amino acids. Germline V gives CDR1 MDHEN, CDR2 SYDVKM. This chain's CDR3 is CAGSSGGLYEQYF. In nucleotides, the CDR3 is TGTGCAGGGAGTTCAGGGGGTCTTTACGAGCAGTACTTC.

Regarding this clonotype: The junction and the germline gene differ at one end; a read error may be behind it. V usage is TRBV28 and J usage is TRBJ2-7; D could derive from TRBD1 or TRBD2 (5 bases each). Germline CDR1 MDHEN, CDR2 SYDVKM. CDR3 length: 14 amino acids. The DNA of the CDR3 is TGTGCCAGCAGTTTAGGGGGAACGGGCTACGAGCAGCACTTC. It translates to CASSLGGTGYEQHF.

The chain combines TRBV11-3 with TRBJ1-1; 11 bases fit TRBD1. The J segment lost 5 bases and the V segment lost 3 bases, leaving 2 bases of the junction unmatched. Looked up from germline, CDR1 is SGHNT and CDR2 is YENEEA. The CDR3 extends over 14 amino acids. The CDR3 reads CASSFRDRGTEAFF. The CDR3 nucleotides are TGTGCCAGCAGCTTCCGGGACAGGGGGACTGAAGCTTTCTTT.

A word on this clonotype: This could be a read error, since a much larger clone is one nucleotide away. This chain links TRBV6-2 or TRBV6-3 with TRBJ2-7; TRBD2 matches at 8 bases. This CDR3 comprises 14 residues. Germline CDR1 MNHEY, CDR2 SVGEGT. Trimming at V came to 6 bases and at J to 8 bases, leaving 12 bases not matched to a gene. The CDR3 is CASSLREGTYKQYF. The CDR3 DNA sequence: TGTGCCAGCAGCCTACGGGAGGGGACGTACAAGCAGTACTTC.

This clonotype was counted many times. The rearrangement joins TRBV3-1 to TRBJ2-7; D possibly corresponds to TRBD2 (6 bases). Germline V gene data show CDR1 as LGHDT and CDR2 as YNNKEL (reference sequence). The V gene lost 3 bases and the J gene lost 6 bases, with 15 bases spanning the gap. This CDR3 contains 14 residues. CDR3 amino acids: CASSQYETRGEQYF. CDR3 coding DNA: TGTGCCAGCAGCCAGTACGAGACTAGGGGCGAGCAGTACTTC.

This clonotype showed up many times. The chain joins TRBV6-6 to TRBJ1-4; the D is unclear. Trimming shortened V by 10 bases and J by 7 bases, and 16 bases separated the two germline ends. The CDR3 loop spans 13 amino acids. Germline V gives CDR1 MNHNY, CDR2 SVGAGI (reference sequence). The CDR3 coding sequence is TGTGCCATAACGAGGTCGAGCGCTGAAAAACTGTTTTTT. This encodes CAITRSSAEKLFF.

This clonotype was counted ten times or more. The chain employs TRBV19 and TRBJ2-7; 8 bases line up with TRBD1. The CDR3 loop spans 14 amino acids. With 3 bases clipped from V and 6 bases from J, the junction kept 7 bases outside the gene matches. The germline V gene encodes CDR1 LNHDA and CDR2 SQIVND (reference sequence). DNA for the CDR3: TGTGCCAGTAGTATCCCTCAGGGGGCTGGCGAGCAGTACTTC. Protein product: CASSIPQGAGEQYF.

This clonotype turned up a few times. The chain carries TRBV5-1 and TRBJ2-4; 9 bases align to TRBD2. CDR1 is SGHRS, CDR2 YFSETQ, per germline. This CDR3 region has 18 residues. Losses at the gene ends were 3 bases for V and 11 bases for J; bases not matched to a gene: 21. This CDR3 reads CASSSLRGAVAGGGLQYF. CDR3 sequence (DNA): TGCGCCAGCAGCTCATTGCGGGGTGCTGTGGCGGGAGGGGGACTTCAGTACTTC.

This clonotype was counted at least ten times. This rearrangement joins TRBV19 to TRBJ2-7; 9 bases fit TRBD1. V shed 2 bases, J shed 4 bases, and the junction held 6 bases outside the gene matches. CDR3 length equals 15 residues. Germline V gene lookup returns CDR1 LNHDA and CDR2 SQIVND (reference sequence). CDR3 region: CASSITWDRVYEQYF. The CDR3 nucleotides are TGTGCCAGTAGTATAACTTGGGACAGGGTTTACGAGCAGTACTTC. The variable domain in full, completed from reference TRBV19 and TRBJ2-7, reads DGGITQSPKYLFRKEGQNVTLSCEQNLNHDAMYWYRQDPGQGLRLIYYSQIVNDFQKGDIAEGYSVSREKKESFPLTVTSAQKNPTAFYLCASSITWDRVYEQYFGPGTRLTVT.

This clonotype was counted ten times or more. This CDR3 is CASSPGTSGYNEQFF. CDR3 nucleotides: TGCGCCAGCAGCCCCGGGACTAGCGGCTACAATGAGCAGTTCTTC. This chain links TRBV4-3 with TRBJ2-1; TRBD2 matches 11 bases. Germline loops: CDR1 LGHNA, CDR2 YSLEER. This CDR3 spans 15 amino acids. The V and J ends lost 4 bases and 3 bases, in that order; junction bases with no gene match: 2.